A single sample is the source of the 27 T cell receptor beta chains below, sequenced in a study of Graves' ophthalmopathy and Graves' hyperthyroidism. Using RNA transcripts, the TCR beta CDR3 regions were amplified. The workflow started with a first-round RT-PCR run with HTBI primers and then moved on to a second-round multiplex PCR. In TCRdb, the multiplex PCR reads were re-called with MiXCR into one record per CDR3 protein. The sample has over 500,000 distinct CDR3 sequences, about 20% seen once. The specimen was peripheral blood. The receptors originated from a woman younger than 30 with stable Graves' hyperthyroidism. Some clones in this sample may be carry-over from other donors' samples.

V gene TRBV30 combines with J gene TRBJ2-3; D remains ambiguous. V was clipped by 5 bases and J by 1 base, with 7 bases between them. CDR3 length equals 12 residues. The germline CDR1 and CDR2 sequences are GTSNPN and SVGIG (reference sequence). CDR3: CAWGWGTDTQYF. CDR3 in DNA: TGTGCCTGGGGGTGGGGCACAGATACGCAGTATTTT.

This clonotype was seen ten or more times. J is TRBJ2-7 and V is TRBV28; 12 bases are a match to TRBD1. The germline V gene encodes CDR1 MDHEN and CDR2 SYDVKM. The CDR3 runs to 14 residues. The V and J ends lost 8 bases and 6 bases, in that order; junction bases with no gene match: 8. Written as DNA, the CDR3 is TGTGCCAGCGAGGGACAGGGGGCTGGAGGCGAGCAGTACTTC. Protein sequence: CASEGQGAGGEQYF.

This clonotype was counted ten times or more. V and J are TRBV6-1 and TRBJ2-7, with 8 positions matching TRBD2. The CDR3 has 15 residues. J was trimmed by 3 bases and V by 7 bases; bases with no gene match: 11. Germline values: CDR1 MNHNS, CDR2 SASEGT. The CDR3 DNA is TGTGCCAGCACCACTGACCTGACTAGCGTCTACGAGCAGTACTTC. Translated, it gives CASTTDLTSVYEQYF.

The chain uses TRBV6-2 or TRBV6-3 and TRBJ1-2; 8 positions match TRBD1. This CDR3 is 14 amino acids long. V shed 2 bases and J 6 bases; nucleotides not matched to a gene: 5. Germline CDR1 is MNHEY and CDR2 is SVGEGT. CDR3 sequence (DNA): TGTGCCAGCAGTTACGGAACGACAGGGGATGGCTACACCTTC. It encodes CASSYGTTGDGYTF.

The chain links TRBV5-1 to TRBJ2-7; D is possibly TRBD2 (5 bases). The germline CDR1 and CDR2 sequences are SGHRS and YFSETQ. The length of the CDR3 is 15 residues. V shed 3 bases and J shed 4 bases, with 17 bases lying between them. The CDR3 bases are TGCGCCAGCAGCTGGGGAGACCAAAAAACATACGAGCAGTACTTC. Encoded protein: CASSWGDQKTYEQYF.

This clonotype was picked up a small number of times. V is TRBV20-1 and J is TRBJ1-6, with a weak D call TRBD1 (5 bases). V lost 0 bases, J lost 11 bases, and 17 bases lay in between. The CDR3 sequence is 15 residues long. The germline V gene encodes CDR1 DFQATT and CDR2 SNEGSKA (reference sequence). The CDR3 loop is CSARDGNFGGAPLHF. Written as DNA, the CDR3 is TGCAGTGCTAGAGACGGGAACTTCGGGGGGGCACCCCTCCACTTT.

There are many counts of this clonotype. The chain links TRBV11-2 to TRBJ1-2; D remains ambiguous. Germline values: CDR1 SGHAT, CDR2 FQNNGV. Trimming removed 0 bases from V and 8 bases from J, with 13 bases in between. This CDR3 contains 14 residues. The CDR3 is CASSLDGRRGGYTF. CDR3 nucleotides: TGTGCCAGCAGCTTAGATGGCCGGCGAGGAGGCTACACCTTC.

This clonotype came up a few times. The chain links TRBV6-2 or TRBV6-3 to TRBJ1-3; D remains unclear. V was clipped by 8 bases and J by 0 bases, with 14 bases between them. Germline V gene data show CDR1 as MNHEY and CDR2 as SVGEGT. The CDR3 length is 15 residues. CDR3 in amino acids: CASGNSLNSGNTIYF. The CDR3 region has the DNA TGTGCCAGCGGGAACAGCCTGAACTCTGGAAACACCATATATTTT.

This clonotype was found a few times. The gene calls are TRBV6-1 and TRBJ2-7; D is uncertain. Germline CDR1 MNHNS, CDR2 SASEGT. Trimming shortened V by 2 bases and J by 3 bases, and 8 bases separated the two germline ends. CDR3 length: 13 amino acids. The CDR3 here is CASSERQFYEQYF. DNA of the CDR3: TGTGCCAGCAGTGAAAGGCAGTTCTACGAGCAGTACTTC.

At least ten counts were recorded for this clonotype. The V gene is TRBV6-5, the J gene TRBJ1-6; 7 bases map to TRBD1. V trimming: 8 bases; J trimming: 8 bases; junction bases outside the gene matches: 9. Per germline, CDR1 MNHEY and CDR2 SVGAGI. This CDR3 has 14 amino acids. The CDR3 loop reads CASGTWDRDSPLHF. DNA of the CDR3: TGTGCCAGCGGCACCTGGGACAGAGATTCACCCCTCCACTTT.

This clonotype was detected ten times or more. The CDR3 loop is CASSPHPDRPQGYTF. The DNA of the CDR3 is TGTGCCAGCAGTCCACACCCCGACAGACCTCAGGGCTACACCTTC. The rearrangement uses TRBV12-3 or TRBV12-4 and TRBJ1-2; possible D gene TRBD1, 5 bases. V lost 5 bases and J 8 bases, leaving 21 bases between the germline ends. This CDR3 contains 15 residues.

The V call is TRBV10-2, the J call TRBJ2-5; TRBD1 matches 12 bases. After removal of 8 bases from V and 1 base from J, the junction contained 5 bases not matched to a gene. Per the germline V gene, CDR1 is WSHSY and CDR2 is SAAADI. The CDR3 loop spans 15 amino acids. The CDR3 spells CASGGTGGLQETQYF. In DNA form, the CDR3 reads TGCGCCAGCGGGGGGACAGGGGGCCTCCAAGAGACCCAGTACTTC.

The V call is TRBV19, the J call TRBJ1-1; D is uncertain. There are 13 residues in the CDR3. Trimming took off 5 bases at V and 4 bases at J, with 11 bases between the two ends. Germline assignment: CDR1 LNHDA and CDR2 SQIVND (reference sequence). The DNA for the CDR3 is TGTGCCAGTAGTCTCTCATGGGGCACTGAAGCTTTCTTT. This translates into CASSLSWGTEAFF.

This clonotype occurred many times. In DNA, the CDR3 is TGCGCCAGCAGCCCTGGGACCTCACCTGCCTACGAGCAGTACTTC. Amino acid sequence: CASSPGTSPAYEQYF. V is TRBV5-1 and J is TRBJ2-7; D assignment may be TRBD1 or TRBD2 (5 bases each). Germline V lookup: CDR1 SGHRS, CDR2 YFSETQ. V dropped 4 bases and J dropped 2 bases, with 16 bases sitting between them. This CDR3 spans 15 amino acids.

This clonotype was detected ten times or more. The chain joins TRBV12-3 or TRBV12-4 to TRBJ1-5; maybe TRBD1 (6 bases). V was trimmed by 6 bases and J by 6 bases, leaving 15 bases between them. CDR3 length equals 14 residues. This CDR3 is CASSRRGGGQPQHF. DNA for the CDR3: TGTGCCAGCAGCCGAAGGGGGGGCGGTCAGCCCCAGCATTTT.

This clonotype was seen many times. The V gene is TRBV6-5, the J gene TRBJ2-7, with TRBD2 matching over 10 bases. The junction had 1 base not matched to a gene; V was cut back by 4 bases and J by 1 base. Looked up from germline, CDR1 is MNHEY and CDR2 is SVGAGI. This CDR3 has 14 amino acids. CDR3 DNA: TGTGCCAGCAGTTCGACTAGCGGGTCCTACGAGCAGTACTTC. Encoded protein: CASSSTSGSYEQYF.

This clonotype came up many times. The V gene is TRBV20-1, the J gene TRBJ1-5; TRBD1 might be the D (6 bases). The CDR3 covers 14 residues. Germline V gives CDR1 DFQATT, CDR2 SNEGSKA (reference sequence). Deletions cut 6 bases from V and 2 bases from J, with 14 bases between. CDR3 bases: TGCAGTGCCGGGGGGACAAATCGCAATCAGCCCCAGCATTTT. Its translation: CSAGGTNRNQPQHF.

The rearrangement links TRBV15 to TRBJ2-7; 12 nucleotides agree with TRBD2. The CDR3 has 15 amino acids. Germline V gene lookup returns CDR1 LNHNV and CDR2 YYDKDF (reference sequence). V lost 5 bases, J lost 5 bases, and 7 bases stayed unmatched. CDR3 sequence reads: CATSSSSGRADEQYF. The DNA for the CDR3 is TGTGCCACCAGCTCTTCTAGCGGGAGGGCCGACGAGCAGTACTTC.

There are many counts of this clonotype. CDR3 DNA: TGTGCCATCAGCAAGGACAGGGTCCCCACTGAAGCTTTCTTT. Its translation is CAISKDRVPTEAFF. V usage is TRBV10-3 and J usage is TRBJ1-1; 8 bases line up with TRBD1. In germline, CDR1 is ENHRY, CDR2 SYGVKD. This CDR3 is 14 amino acids long. The V gene end was trimmed by 6 bases and the J gene end by 4 bases; junction bases not matched to a gene: 7.

V and J are TRBV6-2 or TRBV6-3 and TRBJ2-4; TRBD2 matches 11 bases. The J segment lost 6 bases and the V segment lost 10 bases, leaving 8 bases of the junction unmatched. This CDR3 has 14 residues. Germline-derived CDR1 and CDR2 are MNHEY and SVGEGT. Here the CDR3 reads CATLLAGERNIQYF. The CDR3 DNA reads TGTGCCACCCTACTAGCGGGGGAGCGAAACATTCAGTACTTC.

This clonotype was observed many times. The chain recombines TRBV9 with TRBJ2-7, with 7 bases that match TRBD1. Germline V gene sequence: CDR1 SGDLS, CDR2 YYNGEE. The CDR3 has 14 amino acids. V trimming: 0 bases; J trimming: 4 bases; junction bases outside the gene matches: 4. The CDR3 reads CASSVGRGTYEQYF. CDR3 coding DNA: TGTGCCAGCAGCGTAGGCAGGGGGACGTACGAGCAGTACTTC.

This clonotype has only a few counts. V usage is TRBV3-1 and J usage is TRBJ2-7; 7 nucleotides line up with TRBD1. CDR1 and CDR2 (germline): LGHDT, YNNKEL (reference sequence). V gave up 4 bases and J gave up 3 bases; unmatched junction bases: 9. The CDR3 is made up of 15 amino acids. The CDR3 sequence: CASSPFGTVLYEQYF. In nucleotides, the CDR3 is TGTGCCAGCAGCCCCTTCGGGACAGTTCTCTACGAGCAGTACTTC.

This chain connects TRBV11-1 to TRBJ2-5; the D is unclear. There are 17 residues in the CDR3. CDR1 and CDR2 from the germline V gene are SGHAT and FQDESV (reference sequence). V lost 5 bases and J lost 5, with 24 bases in between. The DNA of the CDR3 is TGTGCCAGCAGCCCGTCCCTGGAGCTAGTTAGCCTGGAGACCCAGTACTTC. This codes for CASSPSLELVSLETQYF.

The CDR3 spells CASSDSGGTYEQYF. CDR3 nucleotides: TGTGCCAGCAGTGATAGCGGGGGTACCTACGAGCAGTACTTC. The chain combines TRBV6-4 with TRBJ2-7; 9 nucleotides agree with TRBD2. J gave up 2 bases and V 3 bases, and 2 bases lay outside the gene matches. The CDR3 has 14 residues. The V gene's germline CDR1 is MRHNA and CDR2 SNTAGT.

This chain uses TRBV7-2 with TRBJ2-2, with D perhaps TRBD1 (5 bases). CDR3 length: 15 amino acids. Germline-derived CDR1 and CDR2 are SGHTA and FQGNSA. Trimming stripped 2 bases from V and 4 bases from J, with 11 bases between. CDR3 nucleotides: TGTGCCAGCAGCTTACCCAGGGTTGCCACCGGGGAGCTGTTTTTT. Residues: CASSLPRVATGELFF.

This clonotype was counted at least ten times. The chain joins TRBV11-2 to TRBJ2-7; a weak D match, TRBD2 (6 bases). This CDR3 region has 15 residues. V was trimmed by 4 bases and J by 4 bases, leaving 17 bases between them. Germline values: CDR1 SGHAT, CDR2 FQNNGV. CDR3 nucleotides: TGTGCCAGCAGCTCTAGTGGTAGCGGTTCTTACGAGCAGTACTTC. It codes for CASSSSGSGSYEQYF.

This clonotype was counted at least ten times. The chain has TRBV3-1 and TRBJ1-3; D gene ambiguous. Trimming removed 5 bases at V and 0 bases at J, with 8 bases between. CDR3 length: 14 residues. The germline V gene has CDR1 LGHDT and CDR2 YNNKEL (reference sequence). This chain's CDR3 is CASSAQNSGNTIYF. The CDR3 region has the DNA TGTGCCAGCAGCGCACAGAACTCTGGAAACACCATATATTTT.